This T cell receptor beta chain was sequenced in a study of shared clonotypes between healthy human individuals. Donors, healthy HIV-negative adults, lacked recent acute infections or vaccinations. Broader study findings: Though the depth was large, rarefaction showed that sorted-subset sequencing was incomplete.

Method: immunoSEQ multiplex PCR; TCRdb's copy keeps in-frame clones and lacks some. The table lists around 940,000 clones, approximately 80% of them singletons, with approximately 1.5% in the top ten. Trimming left V 0 bases short and J 6 bases short, with 14 bases between. CDR1 and CDR2 from the germline V gene are SGHRS and YFSETQ. CDR3 length: 15 residues. Worth noting for this clone: Antigen specificity is unknown.

This sequence was found in a man between 18 and 29 years old in good health. The source material was memory CD4+ T cells sorted from blood. Noted subset: CD45RA-negative fraction. The rearrangement uses TRBV5-1 and TRBJ2-3; the D gene is possibly TRBD2 (5 bases). The CDR3 reads CASSLVSGGPDTQYF. The CDR3 bases are TGCGCCAGCAGCTTGGTGAGCGGAGGCCCGGATACGCAGTATTTT.